The TCR beta chain under discussion was sequenced for a study of blood T cell repertoires in COVID-19. As for the study in general: The United States, Italy and Spain provided the acute and convalescent COVID-19 samples.

Per germline, CDR1 SGHRS and CDR2 YFSETQ. The CDR3 has 14 residues. V was pared by 0 bases and J by 8 bases, with 3 bases of the junction left unmatched. The data were produced by immunoSEQ multiplex PCR, yet TCRdb's version contains in-frame clones alone and is incomplete. The sample holds more than 90,000 clones, more than 75% seen once. This receptor was obtained from a woman aged 25-40 years with acute or convalescent COVID-19. The chain is built from TRBV5-1 and TRBJ2-1; 9 positions match TRBD1. The sequenced sample consisted of peripheral blood. This CDR3 reads CASSLGTGDDEQFF. Written as DNA, the CDR3 is TGCGCCAGCAGCTTGGGGACAGGGGACGATGAGCAGTTCTTC.